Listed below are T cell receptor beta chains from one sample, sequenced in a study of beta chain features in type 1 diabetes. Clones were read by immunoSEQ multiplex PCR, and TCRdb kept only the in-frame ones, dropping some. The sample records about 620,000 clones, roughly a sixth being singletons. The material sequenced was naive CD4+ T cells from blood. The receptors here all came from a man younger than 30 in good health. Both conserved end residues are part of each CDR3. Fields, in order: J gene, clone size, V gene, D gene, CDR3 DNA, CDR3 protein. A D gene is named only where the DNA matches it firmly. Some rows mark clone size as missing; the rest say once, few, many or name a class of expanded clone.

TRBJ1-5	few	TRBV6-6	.	TGTGCCAGCAGCAGGGTAAATAGCAATCAGCCCCAGCATTTT	CASSRVNSNQPQHF
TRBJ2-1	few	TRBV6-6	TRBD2	TGTGCCAGCAGTCTCCCGACTAGCGGGGGATACAATGAGCAGTTCTTC	CASSLPTSGGYNEQFF
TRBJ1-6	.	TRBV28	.	TGTGCCAGCAGGTATTCTAGGACGGCCGGCAATTCACCCCTCCACTTT	CASRYSRTAGNSPLHF
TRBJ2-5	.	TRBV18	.	TGTGCCAGCTCACCAGGGGACACTTTTTCGGAGACCCAGTACTTC	CASSPGDTFSETQYF
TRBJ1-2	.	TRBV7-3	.	TGTGCCAGCAGCCCTGACAGTAACTATGGCTACACCTTC	CASSPDSNYGYTF
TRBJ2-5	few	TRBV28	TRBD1	TGTGCCAGCAGTTCGAGGACAGGTTTGGTAGAGACCCAGTACTTC	CASSSRTGLVETQYF
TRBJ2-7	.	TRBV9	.	TGTGCCAGCAGCGTAAGTGGCCTTGGGGGTGAGCAGTACTTC	CASSVSGLGGEQYF
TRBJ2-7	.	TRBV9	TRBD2	TGTGCCAGCAGCGCGGGGGGTTCCGGAGGACTCTACGAGCAGTACTTC	CASSAGGSGGLYEQYF
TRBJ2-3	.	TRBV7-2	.	TGTGCCAGCAGCTCAGAGATCACAGATACGCAGTATTTT	CASSSEITDTQYF
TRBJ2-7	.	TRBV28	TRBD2	TGTGCCAGCAGGGGAGGGGACTACGAGCAGTACTTC	CASRGGDYEQYF
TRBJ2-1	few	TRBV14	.	TGTGCCAGCAGCCAAGTTACAGGGAGCTACAATGAGCAGTTCTTC	CASSQVTGSYNEQFF
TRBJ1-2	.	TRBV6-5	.	TGTGCCAGCAGTCGCTTTGGAAAAGATGGCTACACCTTC	CASSRFGKDGYTF
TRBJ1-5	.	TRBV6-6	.	TGTGCCAGCAGTCAGGGTGTAGTAGGCAATCAGCCCCAGCATTTT	CASSQGVVGNQPQHF
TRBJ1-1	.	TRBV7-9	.	TGTGCCAGCAGCTTATATGGAAATGATGAAGCTTTCTTT	CASSLYGNDEAFF
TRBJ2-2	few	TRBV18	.	TGTGCCAGCTCACCGGAGGGGTACACCGGGGAGCTGTTTTTT	CASSPEGYTGELFF
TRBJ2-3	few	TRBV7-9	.	TGTGCCAGCAGCTTACAGGGGCCAGATACGCAGTATTTT	CASSLQGPDTQYF
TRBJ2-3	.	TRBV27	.	TGTGCCAGCAGTTCGATCAAGGAGAAGGATACGCAGTATTTT	CASSSIKEKDTQYF
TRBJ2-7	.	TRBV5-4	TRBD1	TGTGCCAGCAGCTTGGGGGGGCTTAGAAGGACAGGTCCCTACGAGCAGTACTTC	CASSLGGLRRTGPYEQYF
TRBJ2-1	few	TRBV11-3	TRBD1	TGTGCCAGCAGTAACAGGGGAGCTAAGGATGAGCAGTTCTTC	CASSNRGAKDEQFF
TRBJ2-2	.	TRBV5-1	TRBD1	TGCGCCAGCAGCACGGGGGACAGGGGCACCGGGGAGCTGTTTTTT	CASSTGDRGTGELFF
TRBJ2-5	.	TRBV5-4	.	TGTGCCAGCAGCGTAACCGGGACCGTAGGAGAGACCCAGTACTTC	CASSVTGTVGETQYF
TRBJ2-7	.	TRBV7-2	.	TGTGCCAGCAGTGTGGCCTACGAGCAGTACTTC	CASSVAYEQYF
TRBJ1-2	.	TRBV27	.	TGTGCCAGCTGCCCCGGACGGACGTATGGCTACACCTTC	CASCPGRTYGYTF
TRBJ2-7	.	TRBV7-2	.	TGTGCCAGCAGCCCGGACAGTAGCTCCTACGAGCAGTACTTC	CASSPDSSSYEQYF
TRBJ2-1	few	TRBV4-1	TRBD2	TGCGCCAGCAGCCAAGAGGGGCTAGCGGGAGAAAATGAGCAGTTCTTC	CASSQEGLAGENEQFF
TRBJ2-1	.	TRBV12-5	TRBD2	TGTGCTAGTGGTTTGGTATCGGGACTAGCGGGGGCCGTTTATCTAAGCTCCTACAATGAGCAGTTCTTC	CASGLVSGLAGAVYLSSYNEQFF